What follows are 29 T cell receptor beta chains derived from one specimen sequenced in a study of CXCR3-negative and CXCR3-positive naive CD8 T cells. TRB cDNA was prepared as libraries by UMI-labeled 5' RACE. Each CDR3 protein gets one entry in TCRdb, which reprocessed the 5' RACE reads and gives no DNA. The table lists around 140,000 distinct CDR3 sequences. The sequenced material came from naive CXCR3- CD8+ T cells from blood. Subset described: CD45RO-CCR7+CD27+CD95- naive CD8+ T cells lacking CXCR3 (TNR3-). These receptor sequences come from a human donor in good health. Some clones in this sample may be carry-over from other donors' samples.

This chain connects TRBV7-9 to TRBJ2-7; checking the TCRdb D call of TRBD1 is not possible without DNA. CDR3 length: 14 residues. Germline V gene sequence: CDR1 SEHNR, CDR2 FQNEAQ (reference sequence). CDR3 amino acids: CASSPRDREDEQYF.

V gene TRBV4-3 combines with J gene TRBJ2-3; the TCRdb call, TRBD1, lacks DNA for checking. The germline V gene has CDR1 LGHNA and CDR2 YSLEER. CDR3 length: 17 amino acids. CDR3 region: CASSQDKGGAIRNTQYF.

The CDR3 region is CASSLVEGWLGEGYTF. V usage is TRBV7-6 and J usage is TRBJ1-2. CDR1 is SGHVS, CDR2 FNYEAQ, per germline. This CDR3 is built from 16 residues. Complete variable domain (other parts from reference TRBV7-6 and TRBJ1-2): GAGVSQSPRYKVTKRGQDVALRCDPISGHVSLYWYRQALGQGPEFLTYFNYEAQQDKSGLPNDRFSAERPEGSISTLTIQRTEQRDSAMYRCASSLVEGWLGEGYTFGSGTRLTVV.

V is TRBV5-6 and J is TRBJ2-5. The germline CDR1 and CDR2 sequences are SGHDT and YYEEEE. The CDR3 totals 14 residues. The CDR3 region is CASSLGGNQETQYF.

The chain recombines TRBV27 with TRBJ1-1. CDR3 size: 12 residues. CDR1 and CDR2 from the germline V gene are MNHEY and SMNVEV (reference sequence). The CDR3 loop is CASMKGPSTAFF.

The gene calls are TRBV12-3 or TRBV12-4 and TRBJ1-1; TCRdb calls TRBD1, which cannot be checked without DNA. The length of the CDR3 is 14 residues. The CDR3 sequence: CASSTGQGWTEAFF.

V and J are TRBV12-3 or TRBV12-4 and TRBJ2-1; TCRdb names TRBD2, which stays unverified in the absence of DNA. This CDR3 is built from 16 residues. CDR3 sequence: CASSPLGLAGYNEQFF.

The gene calls are TRBV5-1 and TRBJ2-2; checking the TCRdb D call of TRBD2 is not possible without DNA. The CDR3 is 15 amino acids. The germline CDR1 and CDR2 sequences are SGHRS and YFSETQ. The CDR3 loop is CASSLVGLETGELFF.

The rearrangement joins TRBV20-1 to TRBJ2-7; TCRdb lists TRBD1, though no DNA is available to test this call. CDR3 length equals 14 residues. The germline CDR1 and CDR2 sequences are DFQATT and SNEGSKA (reference sequence). The CDR3 reads CSAIPDRDHYEQYF.

This sequence joins TRBV7-2 and TRBJ1-1. From germline, CDR1 is SGHTA and CDR2 FQGNSA. The CDR3 has 14 amino acids. CDR3 sequence reads: CASSLAETNTEAFF.

The chain employs TRBV4-3 and TRBJ2-1. The CDR3 runs 14 residues. Germline V lookup: CDR1 LGHNA, CDR2 YSLEER. CDR3 residues: CASSQDRTYNEQFF.

The chain joins TRBV2 to TRBJ2-7; the TCRdb D gene call, TRBD1, has no DNA to confirm it. The CDR3 loop spans 13 amino acids. CDR1 and CDR2 from the germline V gene are SNHLY and FYNNEI. This CDR3 reads CATRTGVGGEQYF.

J is TRBJ2-1 and V is TRBV29-1; TCRdb gives TRBD1 as the D gene, but with no DNA this cannot be confirmed. Per the germline V gene, CDR1 is SQVTM and CDR2 is ANQGSEA. The CDR3 is made up of 19 amino acids. The CDR3 loop reads CSVELTGFQSSPVYNEQFF.

The chain links TRBV20-1 to TRBJ1-1; TCRdb designates TRBD1, a call that cannot be tested without DNA. The germline V gene has CDR1 DFQATT and CDR2 SNEGSKA (reference sequence). The CDR3 runs 17 residues. The CDR3 loop is CSARVGTPPLQNTEAFF.

V and J are TRBV29-1 and TRBJ2-1; there is no DNA to check the TCRdb D call of TRBD2. The germline CDR1 and CDR2 sequences are SQVTM and ANQGSEA. This CDR3 is 15 amino acids long. CDR3 in amino acids: CSVIGGLAGENEQFF.

This chain joins TRBV4-1 and TRBJ2-7. This CDR3 region has 14 residues. The germline V gene encodes CDR1 MGHRA and CDR2 YSYEKL. The CDR3 here is CASSQRQSSYEQYF.

CDR3 amino acids: CASSGRDRFYEQYF. The J gene is TRBJ2-7, the V gene TRBV7-9; TCRdb gives TRBD1 as the D gene, but with no DNA this cannot be confirmed. The germline V gene has CDR1 SEHNR and CDR2 FQNEAQ (reference sequence). This CDR3 comprises 14 residues.

V usage is TRBV12-3 or TRBV12-4 and J usage is TRBJ2-2. This CDR3 contains 12 residues. This CDR3 is CASSFRPGELFF.

The chain has TRBV6-5 and TRBJ1-2; TCRdb calls TRBD1, which cannot be checked without DNA. CDR1 MNHEY and CDR2 SVGAGI come from the germline V gene. The CDR3 length is 15 residues. The CDR3 sequence: CASSLAGQDPGSYTF.

The chain uses TRBV12-3 or TRBV12-4 and TRBJ2-1. The length of the CDR3 is 11 residues. The CDR3 region is CASSLVDEQFF.

The genes are TRBV5-1 and TRBJ1-4; TCRdb reports TRBD1, a call that lacks DNA to check it against. The CDR3 sequence is 16 residues long. Germline CDR1 SGHRS, CDR2 YFSETQ. The CDR3 protein is CASSLAPGQGNEKLFF.

This chain connects TRBV5-8 to TRBJ1-5. The CDR3 extends over 14 amino acids. The V gene's germline CDR1 is SGHTS and CDR2 YDEGEE. CDR3 region: CASSLVQDNQPQHF.

The chain couples TRBV7-9 to TRBJ2-3; TCRdb names TRBD1, which stays unverified in the absence of DNA. The germline V gene has CDR1 SEHNR and CDR2 FQNEAQ (reference sequence). This CDR3 spans 15 amino acids. CDR3 sequence reads: CASSAPGQNTDTQYF.

V usage is TRBV25-1 and J usage is TRBJ2-1; TCRdb indicates TRBD1, and absent DNA this call remains unverified. CDR1 and CDR2 (germline): MGHDK, SYGVNS. CDR3 length equals 18 residues. The CDR3: CASSEGQGDTLFYNEQFF.

The chain combines TRBV28 with TRBJ2-7; lacking DNA, the TRBD1 call made by TCRdb goes unchecked. Germline V lookup: CDR1 MDHEN, CDR2 SYDVKM. This CDR3 comprises 14 residues. The CDR3 reads CASSYSQGGYEQYF.

The V gene is TRBV7-9, the J gene TRBJ1-1; there is no DNA to check the TCRdb D call of TRBD1. The length of the CDR3 is 13 residues. Per the germline V gene, CDR1 is SEHNR and CDR2 is FQNEAQ (reference sequence). The CDR3 is CASRLRTGEAAFF.

The rearrangement joins TRBV11-3 to TRBJ2-1; TCRdb reports TRBD1, a call that lacks DNA to check it against. Germline V lookup: CDR1 SGHNT, CDR2 YENEEA. This CDR3 has 13 residues. CDR3 sequence: CASSSGGNNEQFF.

This rearrangement joins TRBV20-1 to TRBJ2-7; there is no DNA to check the TCRdb D call of TRBD1. Germline CDR1 DFQATT, CDR2 SNEGSKA (reference sequence). This CDR3 has 15 amino acids. The CDR3 region is CSARTRDSDTYEQYF.

The V gene is TRBV5-1, the J gene TRBJ2-7; TCRdb selects TRBD2, and the lack of DNA leaves this call unchecked. This CDR3 is built from 16 residues. Germline V gene data show CDR1 as SGHRS and CDR2 as YFSETQ. CDR3 amino acids: CASSLGLAGFAYEQYF.